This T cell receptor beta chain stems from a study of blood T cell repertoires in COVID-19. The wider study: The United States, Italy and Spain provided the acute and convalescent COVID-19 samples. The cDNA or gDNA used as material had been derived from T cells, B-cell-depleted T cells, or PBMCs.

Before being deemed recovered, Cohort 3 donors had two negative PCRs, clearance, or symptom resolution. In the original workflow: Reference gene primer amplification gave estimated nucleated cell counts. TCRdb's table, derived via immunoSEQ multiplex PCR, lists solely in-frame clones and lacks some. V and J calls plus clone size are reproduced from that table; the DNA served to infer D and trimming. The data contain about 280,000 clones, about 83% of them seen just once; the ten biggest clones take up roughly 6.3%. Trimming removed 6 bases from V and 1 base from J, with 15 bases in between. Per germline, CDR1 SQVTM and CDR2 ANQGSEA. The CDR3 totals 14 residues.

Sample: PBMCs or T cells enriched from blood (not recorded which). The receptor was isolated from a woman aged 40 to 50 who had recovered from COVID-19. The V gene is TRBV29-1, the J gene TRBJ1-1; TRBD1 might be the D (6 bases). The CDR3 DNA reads TGCAGCGTCGACACGGGACACCCGAACACTGAAGCTTTCTTT. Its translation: CSVDTGHPNTEAFF.